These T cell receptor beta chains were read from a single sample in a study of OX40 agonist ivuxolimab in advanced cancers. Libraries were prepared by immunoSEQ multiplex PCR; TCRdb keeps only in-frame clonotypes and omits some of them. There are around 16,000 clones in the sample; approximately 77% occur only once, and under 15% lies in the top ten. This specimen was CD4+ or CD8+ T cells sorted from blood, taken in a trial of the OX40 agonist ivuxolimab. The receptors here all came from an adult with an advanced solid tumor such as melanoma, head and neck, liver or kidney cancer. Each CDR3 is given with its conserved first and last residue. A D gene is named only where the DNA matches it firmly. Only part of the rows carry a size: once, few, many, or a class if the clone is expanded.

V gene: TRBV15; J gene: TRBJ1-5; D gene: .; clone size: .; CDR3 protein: CATSRDFGAGQPQHF; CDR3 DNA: .
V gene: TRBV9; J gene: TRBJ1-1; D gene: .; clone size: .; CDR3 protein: CASSVGDAVNTEAFF; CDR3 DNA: TGTGCCAGCAGCGTAGGCGACGCCGTGAACACTGAAGCTTTCTTT
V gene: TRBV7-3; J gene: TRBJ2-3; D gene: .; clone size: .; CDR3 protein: CASSLRRGLTDTQYF; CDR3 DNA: TGTGCCAGCAGCTTAAGGAGAGGATTGACAGATACGCAGTATTTT
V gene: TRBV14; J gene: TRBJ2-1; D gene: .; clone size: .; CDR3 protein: CASSQDSAGLGNEQFF; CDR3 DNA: TGTGCCAGCAGCCAAGATAGTGCGGGCTTGGGCAATGAGCAGTTCTTC
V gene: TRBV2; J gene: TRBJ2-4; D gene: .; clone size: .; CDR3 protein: CASRDLAKNIQYF; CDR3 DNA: TGTGCCAGCAGAGACCTGGCCAAAAACATTCAGTACTTC
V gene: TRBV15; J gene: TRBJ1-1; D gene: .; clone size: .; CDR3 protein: CATSRAGEAFF; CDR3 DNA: TGTGCCACCAGCAGAGCCGGTGAAGCTTTCTTT
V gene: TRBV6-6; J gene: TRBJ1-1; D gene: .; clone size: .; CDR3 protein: CASSSQGPEAFF; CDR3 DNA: TGTGCCAGCAGTTCACAGGGCCCTGAAGCTTTCTTT
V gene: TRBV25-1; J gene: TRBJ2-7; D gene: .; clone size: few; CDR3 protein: CASSEPGTFEQYF; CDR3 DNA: TGTGCCAGCAGTGAACCAGGGACCTTCGAGCAGTACTTC
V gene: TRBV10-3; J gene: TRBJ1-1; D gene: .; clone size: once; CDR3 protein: CASSSFSGSTEAFF; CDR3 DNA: TGTGCCAGCAGCTCTTTTTCAGGGTCTACTGAAGCTTTCTTT
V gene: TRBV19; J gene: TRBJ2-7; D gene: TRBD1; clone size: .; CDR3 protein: CACGTGLYEQYF; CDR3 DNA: TGTGCGTGCGGGACAGGGCTATACGAGCAGTACTTC
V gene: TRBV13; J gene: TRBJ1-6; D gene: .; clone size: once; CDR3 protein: CASSSGGGQVSPLHF; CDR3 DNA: TGTGCCAGCAGCTCCGGGGGAGGGCAGGTTTCACCCCTCCACTTT
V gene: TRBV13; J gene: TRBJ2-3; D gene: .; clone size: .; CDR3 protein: CASSFSDTQYF; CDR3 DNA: TGTGCCAGCAGCTTTTCGGATACGCAGTATTTT
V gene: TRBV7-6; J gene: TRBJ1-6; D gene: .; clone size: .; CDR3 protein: CASSDTGTPLHF; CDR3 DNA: TGTGCCAGCAGCGACACGGGGACACCCCTCCACTTT
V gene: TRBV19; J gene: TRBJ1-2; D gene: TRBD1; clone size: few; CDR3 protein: CASSIWTGAYGYTF; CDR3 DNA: TGTGCCAGTAGTATTTGGACAGGGGCGTATGGCTACACCTTC
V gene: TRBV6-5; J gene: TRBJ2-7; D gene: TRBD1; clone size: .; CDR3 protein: CASSPWGGQGYEQYF; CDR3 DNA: TGTGCCAGCAGTCCTTGGGGGGGACAGGGCTACGAGCAGTACTTC
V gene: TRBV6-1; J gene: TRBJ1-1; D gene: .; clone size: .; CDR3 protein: CAVGKGFEAFF; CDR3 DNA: TGTGCCGTGGGCAAGGGATTTGAAGCTTTCTTT
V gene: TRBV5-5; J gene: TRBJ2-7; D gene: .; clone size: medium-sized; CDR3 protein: CASSLRGSYSGEQYF; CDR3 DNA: TGTGCCAGCAGCTTGCGGGGCTCTTACTCGGGCGAGCAGTACTTC
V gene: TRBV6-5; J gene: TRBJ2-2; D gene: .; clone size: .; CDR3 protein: CASRRGDGDTGELFF; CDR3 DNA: TGTGCCAGCAGACGCGGAGACGGGGACACCGGGGAGCTGTTTTTT
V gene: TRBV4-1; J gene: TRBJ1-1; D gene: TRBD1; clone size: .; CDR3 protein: CASSQVNRGMNTEAFF; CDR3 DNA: TGCGCCAGCAGCCAAGTTAACAGGGGAATGAACACTGAAGCTTTCTTT
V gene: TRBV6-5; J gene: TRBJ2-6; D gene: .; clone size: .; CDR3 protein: CASSYASSGANVLTF; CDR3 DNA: TGTGCCAGCAGTTACGCGAGCTCTGGGGCCAACGTCCTGACTTTC
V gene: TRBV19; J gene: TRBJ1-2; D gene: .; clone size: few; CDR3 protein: CASTPGGDYTF; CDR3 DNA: TGTGCCAGTACCCCCGGGGGAGACTACACCTTC
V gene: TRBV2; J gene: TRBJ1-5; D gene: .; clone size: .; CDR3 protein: CASSEAGINNQPQHF; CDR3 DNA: TGTGCCAGCAGTGAAGCGGGGATTAACAATCAGCCCCAGCATTTT